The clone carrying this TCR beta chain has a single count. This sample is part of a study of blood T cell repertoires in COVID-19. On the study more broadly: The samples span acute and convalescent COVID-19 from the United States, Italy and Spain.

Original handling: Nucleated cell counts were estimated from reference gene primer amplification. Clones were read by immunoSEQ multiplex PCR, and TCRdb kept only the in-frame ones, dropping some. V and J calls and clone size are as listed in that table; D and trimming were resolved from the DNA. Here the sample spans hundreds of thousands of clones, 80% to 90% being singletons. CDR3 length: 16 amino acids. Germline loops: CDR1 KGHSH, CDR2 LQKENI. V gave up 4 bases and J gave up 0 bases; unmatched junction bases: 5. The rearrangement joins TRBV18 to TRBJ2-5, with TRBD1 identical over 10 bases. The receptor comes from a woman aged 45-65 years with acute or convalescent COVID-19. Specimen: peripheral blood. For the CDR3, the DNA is TGTGCCAGCTCACGGGACAGGGGCCCGTACCAAGAGACCCAGTACTTC. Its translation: CASSRDRGPYQETQYF.